This TCR beta chain appears in the sequencing data of a study of technical replicates of blood from several donors. Produced via immunoSEQ multiplex PCR; TCRdb's table is partial and in-frame only. The sample consists of about 6,900 clones, almost 97% of them appearing once. Trimming removed 2 bases from V and 2 bases from J; junction bases left unmatched: 15. The CDR3 is made up of 19 amino acids. Germline CDR1 reads KGHSH; CDR2 reads LQKENI. The chain couples TRBV18 to TRBJ2-7; TRBD1 agrees at 10 bases. The sequence derives from a human donor in good health. The sample comprised PBMCs. CDR3 sequence (DNA): TGTGCCAGCTCACCAACGACAGGGGGCGCGGGTCGCACCACCTACGAGCAGTACTTC. As protein: CASSPTTGGAGRTTYEQYF. The whole variable domain, remainder taken from reference TRBV18 and TRBJ2-7, is NAGVMQNPRHLVRRRGQEARLRCSPMKGHSHVYWYRQLPEEGLKFMVYLQKENIIDESGMPKERFSAEFPKEGPSILRIQQVVRGDSAAYFCASSPTTGGAGRTTYEQYFGPGTRLTVT.